Included here is one T cell receptor (beta chain) sequence, with context. Its antigen is unidentified. Quantitative 5'-RACE with molecular barcodes generated TCR beta libraries. TCRdb processed the 5' RACE reads anew with MiXCR; each CDR3 protein has one entry. Of 200,000 to 300,000 distinct CDR3 sequences detected, roughly a quarter appear once; the ten largest clones hold around 0.64%. Trimming pared 6 bases from V and 5 bases from J, leaving 11 bases between. The CDR3 spans 13 residues. Germline V CDR1 and CDR2: DFQATT, SNEGSKA (reference sequence). This entry is derived from a study of CD8 T cells in ankylosing spondylitis. Broader study findings: A TCR beta motif of fewer than ten highly homologous variants appeared characteristic of ankylosing spondylitis blood.

The TCR originated in a male donor with ankylosing spondylitis or in good health (not recorded which). Source material: blood, either unsorted or a sorted T cell fraction (not recorded which). The J gene is TRBJ1-6, the V gene TRBV20-1; D uncertain. This CDR3 reads CSARTDDNSPLHF. DNA of the CDR3: TGCAGTGCCAGGACCGATGATAATTCACCCCTCCACTTT.